This section outlines one T cell receptor beta chain sequence together with its context. This clone was picked up one time. What antigen it recognizes has not been identified. Base qualities are not provided; no much larger clone lies one nucleotide away. TRB sequencing was run on genomic DNA with either the immunoSEQ assay at survey resolution or the hsTCRB kit. Per the original workflow: The immunoSEQ software handled the initial read processing, while the LymphoSeq R package was used for the repertoire analyses. For each TRB dataset, clonality was calculated as 1 minus normalized Shannon entropy, and the Gini coefficient was computed as well. Phenotypes of unsorted samples were inferred by mapping TRB sequences from sorted subsets of the recipient or donor onto the same recipient's unsorted samples. TCRdb took this table from immuneACCESS and kept in-frame rearrangements with V and J called. Such tables lack part of the clones; where checked against another copy, unresolved V genes explain under half of the gap, and the rest is unexplained. V, J and clone size derive from that table, while D and trimming were established from the DNA sequence. Here the sample has about 52,000 clones; approximately 94% occur a single time. The ten largest clones add up to 2.5% to 3% of the sample.

Sequences MDHEN (CDR1) and SYDVKM (CDR2) are obtained from the germline V gene. The germline V and J ends show losses of 3 bases and 7 bases respectively, and no gene match explains 12 bases of the junction. There are 17 amino acids in the CDR3, from cysteine to phenylalanine inclusive. Only the CDR3 region is kept as DNA, spanning 51 bases read in frame from base 1. This sample was taken from a study of T cells after posttransplantation cyclophosphamide (dated by TCRdb to 2016 to 2018). With respect to the entire study: Using TRB sequencing, the study followed how the T cell repertoire rebuilt after myeloablative bone marrow transplantation with posttransplantation cyclophosphamide given as GVHD prophylaxis. Antigen receptor sequencing was done on samples from around 32 PTCy-treated patients and from around 15 related bone marrow donors of those patients. Blood from every one of the approximately 30 PTCy patients who had 1-year posttransplant specimens underwent TRB sequencing. In 3 patients, TRB sequencing was also performed on up to about 3 more blood samples taken 2 to 5.2 years after transplant, and in several patients, pretransplant blood was also TRB-sequenced. Because TRA and TRB clonality were tightly correlated in nine or ten samples, subsequent TCR analyses were focused on TRB only. Public TRB sequences were compared against a database of over 3,600 sequences linked to responses to pathogens, tumor antigens, self-antigens and alloantigens. Beyond this particular receptor, the publication reports: Donor-recipient similarity was low at 1-2 months but increased during the first year, and donor CD8+ memory clones often dominated later blood repertoires. The TRB repertoires of T cells infiltrating skin or the GI tract showed only limited overlap with the TRB repertoires found in blood. Across more than 35 patients, recipient CMV seropositivity and CMV reactivation were highly associated with TRB clonality; PTCy diversity was similar to CNI/methotrexate controls.

Peripheral blood samples were provided by related bone marrow donors on the day of marrow donation. Peripheral blood and bone marrow mononuclear cells were isolated by Ficoll-Hypaque density centrifugation and were cryopreserved. This TCR derives from a woman in her twenties or thirties in good health and a related stem cell transplant donor. Sequenced sample: PBMCs. The chain links TRBV28 with TRBJ2-3; 11 middle bases align to TRBD2. The nucleotide sequence is TGTGCCAGCAGTTTCCCTCGTAGCGGGGGGGCCCCTAATACGCAGTATTTT. Its coded protein is CASSFPRSGGAPNTQYF.